This T cell receptor beta chain derives from a study of T cell responses to AZD1222 COVID-19 vaccine (TCRdb year 2021). Looking at the study overall: AZD1222 recipients with second doses at about 4 weeks or about 12 weeks were pooled, because spike-specific TCR depth and breadth did not differ between schedules. Trial participants were enrolled by age into 18-55, 56-69 and 70-plus year subgroups, with roughly 160, 29 and 62 TCR-sequenced participants respectively. A total of 233 trial participants underwent TCR sequencing, of whom some 210 received two doses of AZD1222 and some 26 received two doses of the MenACWY control vaccine. Findings and caveats that apply to the study as a whole: CD4 TCRs associated with the vaccine covered the entire spike protein, and the dominant responses were in regions 160-218 and 743-854. Reportedly, almost half of the unique spike-specific TCRs recognized epitopes lying outside the regions that are mutated in the B.1.351 and B.1.1.7 variants. After two AZD1222 doses, both the breadth and the depth of spike-specific TCRs were significantly higher than at day 0 and than in MenACWY recipients. Because no day 14 peak-response samples were available, repertoires were characterized only after the peak T cell response. Conclusions about previously exposed vaccinees are limited, since just 5 to 7 AZD1222 recipients were seropositive for SARS-CoV-2 at baseline. Most participants were white British and females outnumbered males, and the authors suggested that clonal diversity may have been underestimated. The 56-69-year group was small, and its depth increase did not reach significance, likely because of low power.

The germline V end is reduced by 7 bases and the J end by 6 bases; junction bases left unmatched: 4. Including cysteine and phenylalanine, the CDR3 has 12 amino acids. Only the CDR3 region is kept as DNA, spanning 36 bases read in frame from base 1. Concerning this clone: It lacks a known antigen. No much larger clonotype is one base removed from it; base qualities were not supplied.

The time point label, read with the paper, signifies: baseline before first vaccination. Vaccinee samples were obtained from the UK trials COV001 and COV002, which included a single-blind randomized controlled phase 2/3 trial of AZD1222 (ChAdOx1 nCoV-19) in healthy adults. For TCRbeta chain sequencing, PBMC samples from trial participants were taken at day 0 and at day 28 after the second dose. The CDR3 regions of human TCRbeta chains were analyzed by immunosequencing. Concerning the study's data processing: TCRs in the repertoires were compared against a reference library of SARS-CoV-2-specific TCRs that had been generated with the MIRA antigen-specificity platform. Breadth was defined as the fraction of unique TCRs that were SARS-CoV-2-associated. Depth was defined as the fraction of total T cells that were SARS-CoV-2-associated. Using the MIRA data, each spike-specific TCR was mapped to the spike region that the TCR reacts to and placed in a CD4 or CD8 class. Log10-transformed breadth and depth values were compared by one-way ANOVA with Sidak's multiple comparisons tests. Imported from immuneACCESS, the table was reduced by TCRdb to in-frame sequences with V and J called. These copies leave out some clones; in studies compared against another copy, an unresolved V gene accounts for under half, and the cause of the remainder is not known. Clonal size and the V and J genes are those of that table, whereas D and trimming came from the DNA. In all, the sample holds some 140,000 clones, and 85% to 95% of those were seen once. About 5% of the sample is in the top ten clones.

The sample was peripheral blood, taken on day 0 of AZD1222 vaccination. The rearranged chain carries TRBV12-3 or TRBV12-4 and TRBJ1-2; the junction holds 8 bases that match TRBD1. The clonotype was recovered from an adult in good health. The sequence in DNA is TGTGCCAGCACCTACAGGGGGAATGGCTACACCTTC. The encoded protein is CASTYRGNGYTF.